This T cell receptor (beta chain) was sequenced during a study of cytomegalovirus exposure and HLA in healthy donors. Study results and caveats: In a later analysis, V- and J-gene trimming of beta chains associated with a DCLRE1C missense variant, replicated independently. Exclusion as indistinguishable affected some V segments, including TRBV6-2 and TRBV6-3. A later analysis revealed that TCR association rates differed between HLA loci, peaking at DRB1 and bottoming out at HLA-C. Cytomegalovirus-associated status was assigned to about 160 TCR beta chains.

Germline V gene data show CDR1 as LNHNV and CDR2 as YYDKDF (reference sequence). The CDR3 spans 15 residues. Trimming left V 0 bases short and J 3 bases short, with 9 bases between. This clone was found a few times. Antigen unknown. The PCR used 60 Vbeta and 13 Jbeta primers. This table comes from immunoSEQ multiplex PCR, and its TCRdb copy is limited to in-frame clones, with some not included. The table includes some 99,000 clones, approximately 70% detected once. This chain uses TRBV15 with TRBJ1-3; D gene unclear. This sequence originates from a woman in her sixties or seventies in good health and CMV-seropositive. Material for sequencing was PBMCs. This CDR3 is CATSRDTGIGNTIYF. DNA of the CDR3: TGTGCCACCAGCAGAGATACGGGGATTGGAAACACCATATATTTT.